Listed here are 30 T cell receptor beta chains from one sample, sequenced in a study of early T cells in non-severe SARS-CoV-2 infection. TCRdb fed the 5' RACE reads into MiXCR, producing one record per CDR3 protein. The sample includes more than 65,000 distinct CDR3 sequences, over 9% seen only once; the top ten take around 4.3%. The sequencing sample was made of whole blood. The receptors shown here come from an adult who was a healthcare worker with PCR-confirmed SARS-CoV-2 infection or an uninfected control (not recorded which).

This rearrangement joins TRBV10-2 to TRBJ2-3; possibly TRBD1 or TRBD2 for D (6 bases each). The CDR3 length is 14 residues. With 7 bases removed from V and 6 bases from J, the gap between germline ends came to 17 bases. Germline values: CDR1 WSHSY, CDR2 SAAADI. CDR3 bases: TGCGCCAGCAACCACTTGAGGGGGAGGGATACGCAGTATTTT. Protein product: CASNHLRGRDTQYF.

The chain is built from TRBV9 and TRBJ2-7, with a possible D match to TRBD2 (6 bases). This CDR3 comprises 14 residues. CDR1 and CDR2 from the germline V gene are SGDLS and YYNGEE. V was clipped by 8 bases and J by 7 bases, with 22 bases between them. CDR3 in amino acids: CARVGGDRLGEQYF. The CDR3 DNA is TGTGCCAGGGTCGGAGGGGACCGTCTAGGGGAGCAGTACTTC.

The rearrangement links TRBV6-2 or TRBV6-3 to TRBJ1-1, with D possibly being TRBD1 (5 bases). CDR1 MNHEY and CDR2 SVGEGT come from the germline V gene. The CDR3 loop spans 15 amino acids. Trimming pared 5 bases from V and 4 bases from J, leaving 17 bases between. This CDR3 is CASSVGQGAGTEAFF. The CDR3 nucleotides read TGTGCCAGCAGTGTCGGCCAAGGGGCTGGCACTGAAGCTTTCTTT.

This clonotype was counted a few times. The CDR3 loop is CASSSRLSEWQFF. CDR3 DNA sequence: TGTGCCAGCAGCTCTAGGCTCTCCGAGTGGCAGTTCTTC. The chain is built from TRBV14 and TRBJ2-1; no firm D call. Trimming took 5 bases from V and 12 from J, leaving 17 bases between them. The CDR3 spans 13 residues. Germline values: CDR1 SGHDN, CDR2 FVKESK.

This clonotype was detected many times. The CDR3 loop reads CASSATSGRGNQYF. The CDR3 DNA reads TGTGCCAGCAGTGCTACTAGCGGGAGGGGTAATCAGTACTTC. The chain combines TRBV2 with TRBJ2-4, with TRBD2 matching over 13 bases. Per germline, CDR1 SNHLY and CDR2 FYNNEI. This CDR3 comprises 14 residues. V lost 4 bases, J lost 12 bases, and 6 bases stayed unmatched.

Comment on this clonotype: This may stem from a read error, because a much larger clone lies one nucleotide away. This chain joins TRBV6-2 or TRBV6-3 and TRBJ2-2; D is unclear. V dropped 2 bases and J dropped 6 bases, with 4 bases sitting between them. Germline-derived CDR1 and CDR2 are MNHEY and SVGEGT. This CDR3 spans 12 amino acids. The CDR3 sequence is CASSYPPGELFF. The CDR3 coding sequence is TGTGCCAGCAGTTACCCTCCCGGGGAGCTGTTTTTT.

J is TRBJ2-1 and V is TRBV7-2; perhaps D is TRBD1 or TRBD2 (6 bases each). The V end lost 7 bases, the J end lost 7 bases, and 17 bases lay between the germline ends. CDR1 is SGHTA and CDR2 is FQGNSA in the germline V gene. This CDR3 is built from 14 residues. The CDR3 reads CASIRDIRGNEQFF. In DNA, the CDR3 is TGTGCCAGCATCCGGGACATCCGGGGGAATGAGCAGTTCTTC. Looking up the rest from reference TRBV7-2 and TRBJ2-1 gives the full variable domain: GAGVSQSPSNKVTEKGKDVELRCDPISGHTALYWYRQSLGQGLEFLIYFQGNSAPDKSGLPSDRFSAERTGGSVSTLTIQRTQQEDSAVYLCASIRDIRGNEQFFGPGTRLTVL.

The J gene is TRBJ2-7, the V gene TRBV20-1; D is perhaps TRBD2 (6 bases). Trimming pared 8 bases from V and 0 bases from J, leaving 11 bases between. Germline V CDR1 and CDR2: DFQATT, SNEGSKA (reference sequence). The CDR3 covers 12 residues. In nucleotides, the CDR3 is TGCAGTCCCTTAGCGGACTCCTACGAGCAGTACTTC. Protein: CSPLADSYEQYF.

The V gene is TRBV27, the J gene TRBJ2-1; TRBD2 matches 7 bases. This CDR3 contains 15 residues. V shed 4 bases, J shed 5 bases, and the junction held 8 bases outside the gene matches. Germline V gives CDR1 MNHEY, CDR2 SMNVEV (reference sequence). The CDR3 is CASSSWTSSNNEQFF. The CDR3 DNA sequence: TGTGCCAGCAGTTCGTGGACTAGTTCCAACAATGAGCAGTTCTTC.

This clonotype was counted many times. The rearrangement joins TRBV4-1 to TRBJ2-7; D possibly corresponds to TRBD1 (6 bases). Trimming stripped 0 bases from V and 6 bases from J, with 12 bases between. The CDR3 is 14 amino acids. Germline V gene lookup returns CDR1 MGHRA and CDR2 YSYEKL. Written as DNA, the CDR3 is TGCGCCAGCAGCCAAGATAGCAGGGGTGGCGAGCAGTACTTC. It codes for CASSQDSRGGEQYF.

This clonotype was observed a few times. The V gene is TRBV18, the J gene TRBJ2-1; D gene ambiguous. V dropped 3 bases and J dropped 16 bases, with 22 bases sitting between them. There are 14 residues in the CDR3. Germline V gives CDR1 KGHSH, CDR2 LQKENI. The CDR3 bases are TGTGCCAGCTCACCCCAGCCCCCGCTGGTCACAATTTTCTTC. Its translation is CASSPQPPLVTIFF.

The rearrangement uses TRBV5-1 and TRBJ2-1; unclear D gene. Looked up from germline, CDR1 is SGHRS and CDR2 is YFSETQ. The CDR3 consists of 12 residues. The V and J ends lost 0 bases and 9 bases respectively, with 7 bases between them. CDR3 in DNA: TGCGCCAGCAGCTTGGTGGTCCGTGAGCAGTTCTTC. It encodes CASSLVVREQFF.

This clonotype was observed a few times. CDR3 sequence (DNA): TGTGCCAGCAGTGCCTATAGCGGGAGGTTGGAGACCCAGTACTTC. This sequence encodes CASSAYSGRLETQYF. V gene TRBV28 combines with J gene TRBJ2-5; 10 bases line up with TRBD2. The CDR3 loop spans 15 amino acids. Germline-derived CDR1 and CDR2 are MDHEN and SYDVKM. V lost 5 bases, J lost 5 bases, and 8 bases stayed unmatched.

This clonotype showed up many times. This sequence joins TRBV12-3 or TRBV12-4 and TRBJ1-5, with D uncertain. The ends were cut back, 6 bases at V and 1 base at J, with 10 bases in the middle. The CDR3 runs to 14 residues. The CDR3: CASSSGGSNQPQHF. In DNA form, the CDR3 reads TGTGCCAGCAGCTCCGGCGGGAGCAATCAGCCCCAGCATTTT.

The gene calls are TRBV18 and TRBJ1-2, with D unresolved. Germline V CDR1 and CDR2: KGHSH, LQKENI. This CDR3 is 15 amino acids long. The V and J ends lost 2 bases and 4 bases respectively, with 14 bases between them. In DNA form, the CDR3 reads TGTGCCAGCTCACCAGGGTCCGGGTCGATCTATGGCTACACCTTC. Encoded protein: CASSPGSGSIYGYTF.

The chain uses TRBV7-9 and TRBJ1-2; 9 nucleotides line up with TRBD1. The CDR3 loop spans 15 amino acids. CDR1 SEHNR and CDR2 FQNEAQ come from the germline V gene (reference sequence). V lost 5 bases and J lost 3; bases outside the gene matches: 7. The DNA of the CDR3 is TGTGCCAGCAGCATGGGACAGGGTGGCGACTATGGCTACACCTTC. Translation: CASSMGQGGDYGYTF.

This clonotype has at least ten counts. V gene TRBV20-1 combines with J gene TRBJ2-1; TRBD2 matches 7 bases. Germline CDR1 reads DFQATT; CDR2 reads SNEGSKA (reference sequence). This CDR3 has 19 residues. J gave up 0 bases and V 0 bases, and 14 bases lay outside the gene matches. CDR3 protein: CSARDPLLAAVSSYNEQFF. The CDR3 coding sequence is TGCAGTGCTAGAGATCCCCTCCTAGCGGCAGTTAGCTCCTACAATGAGCAGTTCTTC.

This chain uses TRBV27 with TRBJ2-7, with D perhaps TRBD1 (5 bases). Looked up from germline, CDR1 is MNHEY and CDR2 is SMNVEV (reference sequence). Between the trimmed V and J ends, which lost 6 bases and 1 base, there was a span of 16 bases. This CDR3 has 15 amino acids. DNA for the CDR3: TGTGCCAGCAGCCCAGGGCTGGGGCTATCCTACGAGCAGTACTTC. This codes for CASSPGLGLSYEQYF.

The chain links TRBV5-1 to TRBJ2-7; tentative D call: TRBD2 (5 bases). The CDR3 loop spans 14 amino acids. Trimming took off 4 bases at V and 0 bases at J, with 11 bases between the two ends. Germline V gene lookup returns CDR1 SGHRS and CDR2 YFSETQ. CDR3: CASSQLVTSYEQYF. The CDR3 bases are TGCGCCAGCAGCCAACTAGTCACCTCCTACGAGCAGTACTTC.

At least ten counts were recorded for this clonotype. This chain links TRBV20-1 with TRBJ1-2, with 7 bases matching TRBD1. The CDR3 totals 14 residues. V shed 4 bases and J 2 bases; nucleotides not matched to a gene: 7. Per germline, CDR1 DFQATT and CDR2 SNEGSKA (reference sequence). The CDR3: CSAIPGGKNYGYTF. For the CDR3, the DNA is TGCAGTGCTATCCCAGGGGGTAAAAACTATGGCTACACCTTC.

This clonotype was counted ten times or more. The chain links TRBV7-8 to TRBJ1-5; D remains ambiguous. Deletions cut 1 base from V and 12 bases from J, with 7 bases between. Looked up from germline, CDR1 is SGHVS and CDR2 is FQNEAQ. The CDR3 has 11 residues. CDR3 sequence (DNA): TGTGCCAGCAGCTTAGGGCAGAACCAGCATTTT. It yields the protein CASSLGQNQHF.

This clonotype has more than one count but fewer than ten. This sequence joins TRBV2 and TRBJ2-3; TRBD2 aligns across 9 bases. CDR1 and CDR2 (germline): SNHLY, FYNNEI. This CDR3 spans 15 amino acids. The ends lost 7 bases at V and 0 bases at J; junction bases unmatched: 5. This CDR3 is CASKASGTSTDTQYF. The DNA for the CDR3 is TGTGCCAGCAAGGCTAGCGGGACTAGCACAGATACGCAGTATTTT.

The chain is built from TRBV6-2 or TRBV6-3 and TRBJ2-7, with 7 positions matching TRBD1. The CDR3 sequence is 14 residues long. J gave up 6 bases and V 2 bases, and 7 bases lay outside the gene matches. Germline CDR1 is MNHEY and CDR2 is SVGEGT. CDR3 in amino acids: CASSYPGTELEQYF. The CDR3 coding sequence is TGTGCCAGCAGTTACCCCGGGACAGAACTCGAGCAGTACTTC.

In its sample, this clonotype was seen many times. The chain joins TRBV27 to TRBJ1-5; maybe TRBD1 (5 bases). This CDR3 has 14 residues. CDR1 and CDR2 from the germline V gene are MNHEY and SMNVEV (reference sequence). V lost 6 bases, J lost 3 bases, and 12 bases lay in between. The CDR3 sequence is CASSIGADNQPQHF. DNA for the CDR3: TGTGCCAGCAGCATCGGGGCGGACAATCAGCCCCAGCATTTT.

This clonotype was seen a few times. For the CDR3, the DNA is TGTGCCAGCAGTTTGATCCCGACAGGGCCCCACACTGAAGCTTTCTTT. This sequence encodes CASSLIPTGPHTEAFF. The chain links TRBV28 to TRBJ1-1, with TRBD1 matching 7 bases. V was pared by 3 bases and J by 3 bases, with 10 bases of the junction left unmatched. This CDR3 spans 16 amino acids. The germline CDR1 and CDR2 sequences are MDHEN and SYDVKM.

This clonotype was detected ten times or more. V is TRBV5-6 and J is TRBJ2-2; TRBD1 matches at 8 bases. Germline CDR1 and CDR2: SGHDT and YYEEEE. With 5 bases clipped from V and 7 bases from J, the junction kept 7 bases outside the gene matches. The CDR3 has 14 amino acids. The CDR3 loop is CASRGTGLGGELFF. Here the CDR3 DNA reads TGTGCCAGCAGAGGGACAGGTCTCGGCGGGGAGCTGTTTTTT.

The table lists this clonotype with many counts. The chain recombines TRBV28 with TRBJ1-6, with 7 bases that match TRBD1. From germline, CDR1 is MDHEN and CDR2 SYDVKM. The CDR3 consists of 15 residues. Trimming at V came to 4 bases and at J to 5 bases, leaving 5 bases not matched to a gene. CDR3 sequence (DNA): TGTGCCAGCAGTTGGGGGACAGCTAATAATTCACCCCTCCACTTT. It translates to CASSWGTANNSPLHF.

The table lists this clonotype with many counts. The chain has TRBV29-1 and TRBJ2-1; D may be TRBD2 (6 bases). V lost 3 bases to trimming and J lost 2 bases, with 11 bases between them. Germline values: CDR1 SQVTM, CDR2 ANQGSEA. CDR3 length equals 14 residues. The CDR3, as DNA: TGCAGCGTTGAGGTTGGCGGGACCTACAATGAGCAGTTCTTC. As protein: CSVEVGGTYNEQFF.

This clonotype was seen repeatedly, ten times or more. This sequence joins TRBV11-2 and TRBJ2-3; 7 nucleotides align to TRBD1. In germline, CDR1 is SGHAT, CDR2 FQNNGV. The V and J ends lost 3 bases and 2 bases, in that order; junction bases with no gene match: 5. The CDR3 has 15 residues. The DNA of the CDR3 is TGTGCCAGCAGCTTGGACAGGTCCTCCACAGATACGCAGTATTTT. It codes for CASSLDRSSTDTQYF.

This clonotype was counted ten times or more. The CDR3 region is CSVGTGTNQPQHF. The CDR3 DNA reads as TGCAGCGTTGGGACAGGCACAAATCAGCCCCAGCATTTT. J is TRBJ1-5 and V is TRBV29-1; 7 positions agree with TRBD1. CDR3 length: 13 amino acids. V lost 4 bases to trimming and J lost 4 bases; unmatched junction nucleotides: 4. Germline V gives CDR1 SQVTM, CDR2 ANQGSEA.